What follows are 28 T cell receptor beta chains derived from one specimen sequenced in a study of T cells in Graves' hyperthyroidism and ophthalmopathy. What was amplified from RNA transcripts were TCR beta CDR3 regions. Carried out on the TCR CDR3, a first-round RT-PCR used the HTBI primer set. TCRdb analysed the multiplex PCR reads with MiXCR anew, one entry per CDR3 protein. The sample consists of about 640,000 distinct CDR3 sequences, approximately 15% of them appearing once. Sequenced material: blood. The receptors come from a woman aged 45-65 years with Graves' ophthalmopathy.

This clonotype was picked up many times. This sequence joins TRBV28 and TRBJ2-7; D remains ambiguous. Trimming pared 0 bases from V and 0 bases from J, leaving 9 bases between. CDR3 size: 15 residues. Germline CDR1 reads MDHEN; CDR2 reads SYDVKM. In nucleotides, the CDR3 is TGTGCCAGCAGTTTATGGGACCCTGCCTCCTACGAGCAGTACTTC. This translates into CASSLWDPASYEQYF.

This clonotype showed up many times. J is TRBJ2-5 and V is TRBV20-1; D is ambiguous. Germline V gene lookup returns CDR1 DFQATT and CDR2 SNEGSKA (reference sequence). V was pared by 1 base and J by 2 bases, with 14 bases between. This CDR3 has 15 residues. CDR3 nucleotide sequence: TGCAGTGCTAGAGTCGGTGGAGACCCACAAGAGACCCAGTACTTC. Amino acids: CSARVGGDPQETQYF.

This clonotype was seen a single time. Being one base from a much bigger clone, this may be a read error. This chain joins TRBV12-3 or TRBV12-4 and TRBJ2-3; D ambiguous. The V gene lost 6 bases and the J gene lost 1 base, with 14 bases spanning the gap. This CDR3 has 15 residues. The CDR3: CASSLSRIGTDTQYF. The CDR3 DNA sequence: TGTGCCAGCAGCCTTAGCAGGATCGGCACAGATACGCAGTATTTT.

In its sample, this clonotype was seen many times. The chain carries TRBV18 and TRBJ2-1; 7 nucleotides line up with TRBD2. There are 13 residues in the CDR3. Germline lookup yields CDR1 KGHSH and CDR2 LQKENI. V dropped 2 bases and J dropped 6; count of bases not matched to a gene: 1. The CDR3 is CASSPTSVNEQFF. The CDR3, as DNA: TGTGCCAGCTCACCAACTAGCGTCAATGAGCAGTTCTTC.

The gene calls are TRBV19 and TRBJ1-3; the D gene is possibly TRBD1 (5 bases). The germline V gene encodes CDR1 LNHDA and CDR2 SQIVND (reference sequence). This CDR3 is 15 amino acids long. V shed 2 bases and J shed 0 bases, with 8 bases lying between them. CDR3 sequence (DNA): TGTGCCAGTAGTATACGGGGCCCCTCTGGAAACACCATATATTTT. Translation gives CASSIRGPSGNTIYF.

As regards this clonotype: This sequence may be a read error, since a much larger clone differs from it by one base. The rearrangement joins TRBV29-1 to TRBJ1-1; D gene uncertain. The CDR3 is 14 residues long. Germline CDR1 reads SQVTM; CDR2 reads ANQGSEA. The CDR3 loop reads CSVVRERANTKAFF. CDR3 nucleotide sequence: TGCAGCGTTGTTAGAGAACGGGCGAACACTAAAGCTTTCTTT.

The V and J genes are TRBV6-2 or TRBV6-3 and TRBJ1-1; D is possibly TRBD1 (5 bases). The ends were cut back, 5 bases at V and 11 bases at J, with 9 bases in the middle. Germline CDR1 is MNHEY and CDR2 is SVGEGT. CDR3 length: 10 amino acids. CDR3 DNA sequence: TGTGCCAGCAGTCGGGGGTCGGCTTTCTTT. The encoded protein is CASSRGSAFF.

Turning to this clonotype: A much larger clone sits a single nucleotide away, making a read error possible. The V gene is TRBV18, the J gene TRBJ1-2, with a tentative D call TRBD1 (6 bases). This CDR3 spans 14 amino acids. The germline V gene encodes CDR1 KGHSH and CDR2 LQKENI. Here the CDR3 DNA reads TGTGCCAGCTCACCACTCGGGGGCTTAACTGGCTGCACCTTC. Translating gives CASSPLGGLTGCTF.

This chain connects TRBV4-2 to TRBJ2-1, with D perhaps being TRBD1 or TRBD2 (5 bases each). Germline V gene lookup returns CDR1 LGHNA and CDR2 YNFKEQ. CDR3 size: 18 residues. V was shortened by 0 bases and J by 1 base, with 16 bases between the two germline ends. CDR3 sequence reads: CASSQDPSYGASYNEQFF. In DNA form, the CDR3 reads TGTGCCAGCAGCCAAGATCCCTCGTACGGGGCATCCTACAATGAGCAGTTCTTC.

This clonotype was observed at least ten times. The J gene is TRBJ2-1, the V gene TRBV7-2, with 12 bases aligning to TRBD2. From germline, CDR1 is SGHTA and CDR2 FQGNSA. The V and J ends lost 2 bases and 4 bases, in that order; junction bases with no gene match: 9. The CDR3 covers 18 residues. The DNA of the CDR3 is TGTGCCAGCAGCTTACCGACTAGCGGGAGAACCGCTTACAATGAGCAGTTCTTC. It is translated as CASSLPTSGRTAYNEQFF.

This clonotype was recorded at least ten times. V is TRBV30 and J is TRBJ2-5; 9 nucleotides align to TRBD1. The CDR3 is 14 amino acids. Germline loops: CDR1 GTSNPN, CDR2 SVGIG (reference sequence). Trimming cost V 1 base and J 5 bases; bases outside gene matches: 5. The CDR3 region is CAWSAQGAGETQYF. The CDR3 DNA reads TGTGCCTGGAGTGCACAGGGGGCAGGGGAGACCCAGTACTTC.

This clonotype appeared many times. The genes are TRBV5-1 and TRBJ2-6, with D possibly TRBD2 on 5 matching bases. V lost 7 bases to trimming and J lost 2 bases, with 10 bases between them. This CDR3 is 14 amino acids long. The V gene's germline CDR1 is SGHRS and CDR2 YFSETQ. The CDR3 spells CASARVAGANVLTF. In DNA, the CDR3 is TGCGCCAGCGCGAGGGTAGCTGGGGCCAACGTCCTGACTTTC.

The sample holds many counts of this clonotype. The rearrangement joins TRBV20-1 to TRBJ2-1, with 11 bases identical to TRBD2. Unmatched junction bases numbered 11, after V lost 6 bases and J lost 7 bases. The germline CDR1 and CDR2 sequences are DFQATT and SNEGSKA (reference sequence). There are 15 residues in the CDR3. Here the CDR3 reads CSADTGTSGENEQFF. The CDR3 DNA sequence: TGCAGTGCGGACACCGGGACTAGCGGAGAGAATGAGCAGTTCTTC.

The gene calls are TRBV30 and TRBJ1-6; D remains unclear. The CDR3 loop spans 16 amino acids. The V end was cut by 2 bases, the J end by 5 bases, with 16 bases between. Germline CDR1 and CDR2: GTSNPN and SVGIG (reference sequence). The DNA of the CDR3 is TGTGCCTGGAGTATAAAGGCCCCCCGGAATAATTCACCCCTCCACTTT. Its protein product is CAWSIKAPRNNSPLHF. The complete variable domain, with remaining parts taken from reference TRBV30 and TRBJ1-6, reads SQTIHQWPATLVQPVGSPLSLECTVEGTSNPNLYWYRQAAGRGLQLLFYSVGIGQISSEVPQNLSASRPQDRQFILSSKKLLLSDSGFYLCAWSIKAPRNNSPLHFGNGTRLTVT.

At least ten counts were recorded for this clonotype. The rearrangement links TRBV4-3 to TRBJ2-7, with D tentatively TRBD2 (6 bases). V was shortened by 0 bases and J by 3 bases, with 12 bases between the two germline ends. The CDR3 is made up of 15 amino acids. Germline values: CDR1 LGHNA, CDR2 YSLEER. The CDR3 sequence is CASSQDVREYYEQYF. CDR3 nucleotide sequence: TGCGCCAGCAGCCAAGATGTCCGGGAGTACTACGAGCAGTACTTC.

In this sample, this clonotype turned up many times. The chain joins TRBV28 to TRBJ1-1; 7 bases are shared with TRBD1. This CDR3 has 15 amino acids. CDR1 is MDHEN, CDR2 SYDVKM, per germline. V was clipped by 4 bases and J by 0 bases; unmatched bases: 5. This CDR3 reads CASSYHRGLNTEAFF. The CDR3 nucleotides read TGTGCCAGCAGTTACCACAGGGGTCTGAACACTGAAGCTTTCTTT.

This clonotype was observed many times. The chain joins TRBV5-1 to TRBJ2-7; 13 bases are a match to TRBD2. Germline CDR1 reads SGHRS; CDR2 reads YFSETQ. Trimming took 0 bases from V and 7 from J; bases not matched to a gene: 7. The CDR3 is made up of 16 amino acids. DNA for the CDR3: TGCGCCAGCAGCTTGGCCTTAGGGACTAGCGGGAAGGAGCAGTACTTC. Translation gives CASSLALGTSGKEQYF.

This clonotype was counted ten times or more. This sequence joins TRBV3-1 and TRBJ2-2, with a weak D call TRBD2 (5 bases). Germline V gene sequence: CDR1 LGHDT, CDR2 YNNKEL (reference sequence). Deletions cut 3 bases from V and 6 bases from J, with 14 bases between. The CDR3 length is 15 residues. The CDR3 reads CASSQGNIGAGELFF. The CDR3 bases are TGTGCCAGCAGCCAGGGGAACATCGGGGCCGGGGAGCTGTTTTTT.

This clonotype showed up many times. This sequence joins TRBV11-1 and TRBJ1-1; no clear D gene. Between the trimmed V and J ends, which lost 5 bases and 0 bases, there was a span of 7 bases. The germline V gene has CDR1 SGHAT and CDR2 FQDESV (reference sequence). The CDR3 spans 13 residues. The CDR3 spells CASSHTMNTEAFF. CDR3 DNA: TGTGCCAGCAGCCATACAATGAACACTGAAGCTTTCTTT.

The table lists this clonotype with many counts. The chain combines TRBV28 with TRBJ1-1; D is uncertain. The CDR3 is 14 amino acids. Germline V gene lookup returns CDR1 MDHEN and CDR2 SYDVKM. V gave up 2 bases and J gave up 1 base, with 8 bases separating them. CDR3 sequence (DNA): TGTGCCAGCAGTTTAGTTAGGGCGAACACTGAAGCTTTCTTT. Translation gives CASSLVRANTEAFF.

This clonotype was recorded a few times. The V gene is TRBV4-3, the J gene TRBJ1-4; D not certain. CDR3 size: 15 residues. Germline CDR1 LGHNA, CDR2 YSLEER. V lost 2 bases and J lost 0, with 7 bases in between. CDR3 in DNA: TGCGCCAGCAGCCAATCCAGGACAACTAATGAAAAACTGTTTTTT. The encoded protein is CASSQSRTTNEKLFF.

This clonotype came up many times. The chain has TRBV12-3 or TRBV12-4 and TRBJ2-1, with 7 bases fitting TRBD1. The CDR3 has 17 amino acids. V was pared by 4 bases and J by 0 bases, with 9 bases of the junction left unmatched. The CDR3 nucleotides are TGTGCCAGCAGTTCCCTATCGGGACAGCTCTCCTACAATGAGCAGTTCTTC. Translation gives CASSSLSGQLSYNEQFF.

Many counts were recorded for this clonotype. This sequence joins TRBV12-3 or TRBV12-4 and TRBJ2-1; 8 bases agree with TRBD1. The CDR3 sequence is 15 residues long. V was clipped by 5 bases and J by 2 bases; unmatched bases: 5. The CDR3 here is CASSPPGQAYNEQFF. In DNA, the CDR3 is TGTGCCAGCAGTCCACCGGGACAGGCCTACAATGAGCAGTTCTTC.

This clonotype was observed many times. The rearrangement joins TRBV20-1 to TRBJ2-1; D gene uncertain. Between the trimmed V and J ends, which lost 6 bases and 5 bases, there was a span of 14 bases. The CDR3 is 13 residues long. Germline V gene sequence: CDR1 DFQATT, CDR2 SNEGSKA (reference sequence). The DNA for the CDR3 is TGCAGTGCACTCAATGGCCAGAACAATGAGCAGTTCTTC. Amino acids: CSALNGQNNEQFF.

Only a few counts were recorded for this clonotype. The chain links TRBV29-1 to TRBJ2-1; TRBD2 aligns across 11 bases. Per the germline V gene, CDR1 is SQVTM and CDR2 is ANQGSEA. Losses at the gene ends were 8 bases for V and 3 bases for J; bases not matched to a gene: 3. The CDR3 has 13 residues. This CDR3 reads CSILAGVYNEQFF. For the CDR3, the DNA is TGCAGCATACTAGCGGGAGTCTACAATGAGCAGTTCTTC.

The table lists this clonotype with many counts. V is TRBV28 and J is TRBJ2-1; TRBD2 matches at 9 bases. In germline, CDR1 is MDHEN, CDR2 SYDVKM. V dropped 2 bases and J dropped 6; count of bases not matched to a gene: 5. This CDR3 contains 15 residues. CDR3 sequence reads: CASSLTGTSFNEQFF. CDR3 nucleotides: TGTGCCAGCAGTTTAACCGGGACTAGCTTCAATGAGCAGTTCTTC.

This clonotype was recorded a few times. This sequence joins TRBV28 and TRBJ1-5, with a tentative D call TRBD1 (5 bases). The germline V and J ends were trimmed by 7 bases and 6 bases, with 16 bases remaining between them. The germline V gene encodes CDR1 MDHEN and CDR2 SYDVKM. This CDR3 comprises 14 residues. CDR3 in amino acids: CASIAGPPGQPQHF. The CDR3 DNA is TGTGCCAGCATTGCGGGGCCCCCCGGTCAGCCCCAGCATTTT.

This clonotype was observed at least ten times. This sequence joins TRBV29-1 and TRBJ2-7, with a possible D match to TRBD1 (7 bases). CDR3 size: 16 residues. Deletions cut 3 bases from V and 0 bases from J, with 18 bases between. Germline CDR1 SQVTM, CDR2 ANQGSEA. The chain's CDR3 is CSVDRGEEGASYEQYF. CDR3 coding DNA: TGCAGCGTTGATCGCGGGGAGGAGGGGGCCTCCTACGAGCAGTACTTC.